This entry is about one T cell receptor beta chain. Its antigen is as yet unknown. Noted time point: cycle 4 day 1 (C4D1), after about 6 weeks of nivolumab. Every patient was affected by relapse after autologous stem cell transplantation, while exposure to brentuximab vedotin was not uniform. The authors enriched CD8+ T cells from thawed PBMCs via magnetic negative selection. The germline V gene encodes CDR1 SGHDT and CDR2 YYEEEE. Trimming left V 2 bases short and J 4 bases short, with 3 bases between. This CDR3 region has 11 residues. This record belongs to a study of PD-1 blockade in classical Hodgkin lymphoma. Whole-study context: A 3 mg/kg intravenous dose of nivolumab was received by patients every 2 weeks. Broader study findings: Repertoires differed for reasons still undefined, possibly disease activity or prior therapy. Among the patients, those starting nivolumab under 1 year after ASCT were excluded. Baseline TCR diversity was reportedly lower in newly diagnosed patients than healthy donors.

This table comes from immunoSEQ multiplex PCR, and its TCRdb copy is limited to in-frame clones, with some not included. The sample shows some 8,800 clones, around 84% of them seen only once. Material: CD8+ T cells from blood, obtained before the fourth cycle of nivolumab. The source of this sequence is a human donor with classical Hodgkin lymphoma. This sequence joins TRBV5-6 and TRBJ2-5; D remains unclear. CDR3 in amino acids: CASSFTETQYF. DNA for the CDR3: TGTGCCAGCAGCTTCACAGAGACCCAGTACTTC.